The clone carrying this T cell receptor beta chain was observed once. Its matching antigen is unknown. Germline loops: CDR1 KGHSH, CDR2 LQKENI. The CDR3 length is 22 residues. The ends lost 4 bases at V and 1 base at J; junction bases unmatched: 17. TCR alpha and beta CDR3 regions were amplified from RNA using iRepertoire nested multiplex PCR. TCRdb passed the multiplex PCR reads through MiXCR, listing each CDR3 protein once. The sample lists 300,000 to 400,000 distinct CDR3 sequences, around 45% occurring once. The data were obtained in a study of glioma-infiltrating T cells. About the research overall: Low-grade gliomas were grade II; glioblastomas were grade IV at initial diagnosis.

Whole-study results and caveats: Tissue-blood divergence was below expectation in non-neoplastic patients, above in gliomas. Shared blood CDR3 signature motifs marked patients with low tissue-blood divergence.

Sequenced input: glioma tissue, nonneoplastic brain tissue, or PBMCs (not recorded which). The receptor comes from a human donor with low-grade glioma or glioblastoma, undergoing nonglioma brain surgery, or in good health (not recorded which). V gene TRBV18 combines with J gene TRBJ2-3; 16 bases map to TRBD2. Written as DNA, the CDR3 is TGTGCCAGCTCACTGCAGCTAACTTTGGGACTAGCGGGAGGGCCCGGCACAGATACGCAGTATTTT. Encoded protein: CASSLQLTLGLAGGPGTDTQYF.